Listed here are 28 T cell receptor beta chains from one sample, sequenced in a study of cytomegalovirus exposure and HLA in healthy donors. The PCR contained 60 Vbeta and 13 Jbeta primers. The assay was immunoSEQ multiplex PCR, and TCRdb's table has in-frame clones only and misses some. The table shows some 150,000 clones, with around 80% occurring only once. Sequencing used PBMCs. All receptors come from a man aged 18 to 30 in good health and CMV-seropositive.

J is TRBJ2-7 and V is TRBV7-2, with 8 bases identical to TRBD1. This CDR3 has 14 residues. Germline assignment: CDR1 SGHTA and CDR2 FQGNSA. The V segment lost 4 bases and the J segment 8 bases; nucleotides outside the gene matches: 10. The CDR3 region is CASSSHGTGIQQYF. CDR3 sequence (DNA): TGTGCCAGCAGCTCGCACGGGACAGGAATACAGCAGTACTTC.

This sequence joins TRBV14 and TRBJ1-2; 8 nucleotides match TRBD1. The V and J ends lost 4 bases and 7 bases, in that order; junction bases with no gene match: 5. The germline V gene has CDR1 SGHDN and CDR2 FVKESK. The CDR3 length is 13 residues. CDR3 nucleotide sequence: TGTGCCAGCAGCCCGGACAGGGCCGGTGGCTACACCTTC. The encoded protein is CASSPDRAGGYTF.

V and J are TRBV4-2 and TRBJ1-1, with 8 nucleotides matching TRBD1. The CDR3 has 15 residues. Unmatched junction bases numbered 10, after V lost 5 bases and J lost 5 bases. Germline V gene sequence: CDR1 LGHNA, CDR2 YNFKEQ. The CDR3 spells CASSNLDRAGTEAFF. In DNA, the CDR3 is TGTGCCAGCAGCAACCTGGACAGGGCCGGGACTGAAGCTTTCTTT.

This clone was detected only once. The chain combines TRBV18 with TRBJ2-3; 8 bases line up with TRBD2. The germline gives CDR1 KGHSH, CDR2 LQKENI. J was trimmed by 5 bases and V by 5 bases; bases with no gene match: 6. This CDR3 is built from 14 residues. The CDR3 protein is CASSYPAGGDTQYF. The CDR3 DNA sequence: TGTGCCAGCTCATACCCGGCGGGGGGAGATACGCAGTATTTT.

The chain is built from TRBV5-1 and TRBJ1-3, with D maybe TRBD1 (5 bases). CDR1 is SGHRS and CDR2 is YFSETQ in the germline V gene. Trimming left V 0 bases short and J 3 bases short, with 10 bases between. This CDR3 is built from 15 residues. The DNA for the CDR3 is TGCGCCAGCAGCTTGGGCGCCGGGGGTGGAAACACCATATATTTT. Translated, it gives CASSLGAGGGNTIYF.

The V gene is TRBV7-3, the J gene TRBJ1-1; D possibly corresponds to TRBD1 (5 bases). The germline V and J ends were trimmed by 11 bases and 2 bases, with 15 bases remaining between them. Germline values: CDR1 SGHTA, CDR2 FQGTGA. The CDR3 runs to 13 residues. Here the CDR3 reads CASAGGQNTEAFF. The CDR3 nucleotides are TGTGCCTCAGCGGGAGGACAAAACACTGAAGCTTTCTTT.

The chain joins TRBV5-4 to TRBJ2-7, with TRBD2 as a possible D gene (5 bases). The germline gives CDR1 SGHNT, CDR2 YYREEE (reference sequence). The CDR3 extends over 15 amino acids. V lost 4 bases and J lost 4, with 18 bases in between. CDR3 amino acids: CASSPDPAEEYEQYF. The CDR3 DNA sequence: TGTGCCAGCAGCCCGGACCCGGCGGAGGAGTACGAGCAGTACTTC.

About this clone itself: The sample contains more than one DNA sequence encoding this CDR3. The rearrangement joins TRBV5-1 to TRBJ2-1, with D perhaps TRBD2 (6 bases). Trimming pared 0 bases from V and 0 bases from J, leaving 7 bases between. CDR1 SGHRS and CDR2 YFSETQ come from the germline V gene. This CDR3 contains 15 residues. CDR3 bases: TGCGCCAGCAGCTTGGCCGGGAGCTCCTACAATGAGCAGTTCTTC. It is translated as CASSLAGSSYNEQFF.

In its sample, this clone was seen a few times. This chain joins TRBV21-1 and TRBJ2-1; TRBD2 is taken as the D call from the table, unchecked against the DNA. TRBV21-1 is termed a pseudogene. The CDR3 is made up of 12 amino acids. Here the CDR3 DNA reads TGTGCCAGCAGCAAACTCCGGAATGAGCAGTTCTTC. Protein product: CASSKLRNEQFF.

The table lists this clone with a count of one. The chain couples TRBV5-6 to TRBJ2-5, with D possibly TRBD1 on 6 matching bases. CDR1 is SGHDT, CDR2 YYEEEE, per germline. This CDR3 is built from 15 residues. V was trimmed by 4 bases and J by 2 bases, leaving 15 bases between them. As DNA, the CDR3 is TGTGCCAGCAGCCTACCACTGACAGGACAAGAGACCCAGTACTTC. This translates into CASSLPLTGQETQYF. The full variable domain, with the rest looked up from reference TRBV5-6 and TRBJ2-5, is DAGVTQSPTHLIKTRGQQVTLRCSPKSGHDTVSWYQQALGQGPQFIFQYYEEEERQRGNFPDRFSGHQFPNYSSELNVNALLLGDSALYLCASSLPLTGQETQYFGPGTRLLVL.

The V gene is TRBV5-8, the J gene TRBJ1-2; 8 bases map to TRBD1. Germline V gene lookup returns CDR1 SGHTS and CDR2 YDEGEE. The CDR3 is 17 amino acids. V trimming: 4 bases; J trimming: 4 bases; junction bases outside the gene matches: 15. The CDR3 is CASSPRTGLQITYGYTF. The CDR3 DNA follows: TGTGCCAGCAGCCCCCGGACAGGGCTCCAAATCACCTATGGCTACACCTTC.

Here the CDR3 reads CASSLELRVGQGFTGELFF. The CDR3 DNA reads TGCGCCAGCAGCTTGGAGTTAAGGGTTGGCCAGGGATTTACCGGGGAGCTGTTTTTT. The chain joins TRBV5-1 to TRBJ2-2; D perhaps matches TRBD1 (5 bases). This CDR3 is 19 amino acids long. Germline V CDR1 and CDR2: SGHRS, YFSETQ. V was cut by 0 bases and J by 5 bases, with 23 bases left in between.

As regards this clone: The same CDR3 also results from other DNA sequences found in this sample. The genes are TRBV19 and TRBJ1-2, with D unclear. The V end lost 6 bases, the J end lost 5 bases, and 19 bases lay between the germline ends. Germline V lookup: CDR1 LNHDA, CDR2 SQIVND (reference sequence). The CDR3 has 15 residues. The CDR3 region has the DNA TGTGCCAGTAGCCCCCCCTCAGCAGAAGCGTATGGCTACACCTTC. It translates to CASSPPSAEAYGYTF.

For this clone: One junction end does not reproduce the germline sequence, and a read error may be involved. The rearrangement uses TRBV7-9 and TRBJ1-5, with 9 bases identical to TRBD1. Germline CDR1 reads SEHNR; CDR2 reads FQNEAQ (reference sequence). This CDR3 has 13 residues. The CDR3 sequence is CSSSQTGGQPQHF. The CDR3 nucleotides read TGTTCCAGCAGCCAGACAGGGGGTCAGCCCCAGCATTTT.

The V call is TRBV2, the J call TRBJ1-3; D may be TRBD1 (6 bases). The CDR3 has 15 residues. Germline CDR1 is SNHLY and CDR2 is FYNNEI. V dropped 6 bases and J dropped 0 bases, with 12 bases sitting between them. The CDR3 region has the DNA TGTGCCAGCAGGGGGGCCAGGGGCTCTGGAAACACCATATATTTT. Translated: CASRGARGSGNTIYF.

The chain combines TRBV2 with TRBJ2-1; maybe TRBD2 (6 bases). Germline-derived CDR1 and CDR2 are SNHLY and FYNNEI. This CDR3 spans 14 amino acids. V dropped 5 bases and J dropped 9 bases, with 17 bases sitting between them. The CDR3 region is CASSRDFQGREQFF. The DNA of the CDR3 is TGTGCCAGCAGTCGGGACTTCCAAGGGCGTGAGCAGTTCTTC.

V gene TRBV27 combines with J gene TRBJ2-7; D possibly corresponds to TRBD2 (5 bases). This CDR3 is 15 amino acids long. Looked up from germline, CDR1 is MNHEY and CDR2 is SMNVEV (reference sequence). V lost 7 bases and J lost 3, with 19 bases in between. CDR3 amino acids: CASTYFEGSYYEQYF. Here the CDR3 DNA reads TGTGCCAGCACTTATTTCGAGGGATCATACTACGAGCAGTACTTC.

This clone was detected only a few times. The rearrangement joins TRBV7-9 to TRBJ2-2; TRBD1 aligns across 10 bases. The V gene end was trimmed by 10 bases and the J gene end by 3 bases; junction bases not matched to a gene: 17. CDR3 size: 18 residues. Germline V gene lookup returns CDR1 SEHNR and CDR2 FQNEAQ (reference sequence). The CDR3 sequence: CAIPYGTGAAGYTGELFF. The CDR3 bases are TGTGCCATACCGTATGGGACAGGGGCAGCGGGCTACACCGGGGAGCTGTTTTTT.

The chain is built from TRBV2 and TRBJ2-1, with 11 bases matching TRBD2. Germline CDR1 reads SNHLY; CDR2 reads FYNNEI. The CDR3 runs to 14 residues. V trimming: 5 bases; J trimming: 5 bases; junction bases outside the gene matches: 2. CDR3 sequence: CASSRSGGDNEQFF. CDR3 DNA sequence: TGTGCCAGCAGTCGTAGCGGGGGGGACAATGAGCAGTTCTTC.

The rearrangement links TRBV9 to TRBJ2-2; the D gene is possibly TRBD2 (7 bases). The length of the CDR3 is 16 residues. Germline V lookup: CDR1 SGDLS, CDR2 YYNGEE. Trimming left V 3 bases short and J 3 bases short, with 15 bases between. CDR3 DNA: TGTGCCAGCAGCGCCCCAAACGGGGGGCACACCGGGGAGCTGTTTTTT. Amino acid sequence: CASSAPNGGHTGELFF.

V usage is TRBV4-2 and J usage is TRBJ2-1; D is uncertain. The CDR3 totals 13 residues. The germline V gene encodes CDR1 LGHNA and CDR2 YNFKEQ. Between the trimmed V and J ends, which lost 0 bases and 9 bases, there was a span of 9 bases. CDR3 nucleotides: TGTGCCAGCAGCCAAGAAATGGCAGGTGAGCAGTTCTTC. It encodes CASSQEMAGEQFF.

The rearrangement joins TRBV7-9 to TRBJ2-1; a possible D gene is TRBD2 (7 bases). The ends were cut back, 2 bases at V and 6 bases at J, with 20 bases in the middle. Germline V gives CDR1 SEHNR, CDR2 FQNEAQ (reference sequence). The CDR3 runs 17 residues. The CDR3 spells CASSLSGGFGLSNEQFF. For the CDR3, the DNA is TGTGCCAGCAGCTTATCGGGGGGCTTCGGCCTTAGCAATGAGCAGTTCTTC.

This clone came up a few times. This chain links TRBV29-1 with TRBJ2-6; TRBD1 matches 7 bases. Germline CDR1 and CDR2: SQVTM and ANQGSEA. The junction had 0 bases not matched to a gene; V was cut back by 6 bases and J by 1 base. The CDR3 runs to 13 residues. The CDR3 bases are TGCAGCGTGACAGGGTCTGGGGCCAACGTCCTGACTTTC. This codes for CSVTGSGANVLTF.

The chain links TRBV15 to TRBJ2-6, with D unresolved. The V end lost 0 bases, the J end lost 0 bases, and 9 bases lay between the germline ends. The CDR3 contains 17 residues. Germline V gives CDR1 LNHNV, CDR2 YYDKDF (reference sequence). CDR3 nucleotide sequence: TGTGCCACCAGCAGAGAACAGCTATTCTCTGGGGCCAACGTCCTGACTTTC. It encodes CATSREQLFSGANVLTF.

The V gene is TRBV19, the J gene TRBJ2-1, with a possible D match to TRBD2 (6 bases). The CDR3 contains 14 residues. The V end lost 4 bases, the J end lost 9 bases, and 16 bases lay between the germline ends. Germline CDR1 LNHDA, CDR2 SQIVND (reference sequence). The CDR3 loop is CASSTAGGSREQFF. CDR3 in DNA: TGTGCCAGTAGTACTGCTGGGGGGAGTCGTGAGCAGTTCTTC. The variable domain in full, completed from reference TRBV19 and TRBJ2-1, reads DGGITQSPKYLFRKEGQNVTLSCEQNLNHDAMYWYRQDPGQGLRLIYYSQIVNDFQKGDIAEGYSVSREKKESFPLTVTSAQKNPTAFYLCASSTAGGSREQFFGPGTRLTVL.

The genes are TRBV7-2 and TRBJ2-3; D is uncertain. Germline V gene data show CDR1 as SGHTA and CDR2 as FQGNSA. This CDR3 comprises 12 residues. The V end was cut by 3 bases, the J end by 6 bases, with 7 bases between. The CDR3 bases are TGTGCCAGCAGCTTTAATCGGGATACGCAGTATTTT. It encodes CASSFNRDTQYF.

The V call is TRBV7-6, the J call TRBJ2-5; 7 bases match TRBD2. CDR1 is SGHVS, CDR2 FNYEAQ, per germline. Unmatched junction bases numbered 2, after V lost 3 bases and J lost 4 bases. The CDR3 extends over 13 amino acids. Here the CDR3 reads CASSFGLGETQYF. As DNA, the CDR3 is TGTGCCAGCAGCTTCGGACTAGGAGAGACCCAGTACTTC. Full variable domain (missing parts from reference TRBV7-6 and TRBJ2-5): GAGVSQSPRYKVTKRGQDVALRCDPISGHVSLYWYRQALGQGPEFLTYFNYEAQQDKSGLPNDRFSAERPEGSISTLTIQRTEQRDSAMYRCASSFGLGETQYFGPGTRLLVL.

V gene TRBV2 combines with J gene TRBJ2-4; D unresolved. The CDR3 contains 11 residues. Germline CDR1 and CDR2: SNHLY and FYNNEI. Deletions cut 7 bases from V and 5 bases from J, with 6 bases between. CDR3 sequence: CASTEQNIQYF. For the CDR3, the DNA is TGTGCCAGCACGGAGCAAAACATTCAGTACTTC.